This T cell receptor (beta chain) comes out of a study of human T cells and chemical hapten exposure (dated by TCRdb to about 2021). About the study as a whole: Libraries were pooled for sequencing, and variation in per-sample TCR yields was attributed mainly to small differences in library volumes within the pool. The study tracked peripheral blood TCR repertoire changes in vivo during primary and secondary sensitization to the hapten diphenylcyclopropenone (DPC) in alopecia patients. Both TCR alpha and TCR beta chains were sequenced from each blood RNA sample. What the work shows at the level of the full study, not this receptor alone: DPC sensitization did not change the number of TCRs with a frequency above 1 in 1000, and there was no evidence of changes in global repertoire structure. After repeated subsampling, changes were observed in the strength of the expansion versus patch-test correlation and in the threshold at which the correlation became significant.

Total RNA was extracted from unfractionated whole blood that had been collected in Tempus Blood RNA tubes. Roughly 5 healthy volunteers were used as TCR sequencing controls and were bled at day 0, 2 weeks and 6 weeks. Library method: 5' RACE. Sequenced using an Illumina MiSeq. During library preparation, unique molecular identifiers were attached to individual cDNA molecules so that TCRs could be counted quantitatively and reproducibly. Under the source paper's analysis protocol: The median number of TCRs per sample was approximately 96,000, ranging from 23,224 to 690,600. The Decombinator software suite was used to annotate V, J and CDR3 in the TCR reads. Every sample was subsampled to the same number of TCRs (28,000) for the PS versus PT1 abundance plots. TCRs were defined as expanded if absent before sensitization and observed at least eight times at the 2-week time point. TCRdb passed the public sequencing reads through fastp at Q25 and MiXCR, retaining productive beta sequences. Identical CDR3 proteins give one entry, which carries the most common genes and DNA. It is TCRdb's table, rather than the study itself, that gives the V and J calls and clone size. The sample profile shows about 120,000 distinct CDR3 sequences; roughly 18% of them were found once. About 3% of the sample is held by the ten biggest clonotypes.

Spanning cysteine to phenylalanine, the CDR3 consists of 17 amino acids. Here the CDR3 DNA is all that survives: 51 bases in frame from base 1. The germline V end is reduced by 5 bases and the J end by 1 base; junction bases left unmatched: 10. Sequences MNHEY (CDR1) and SMNVEV (CDR2) are obtained from the germline V gene (reference sequence). This clonotype was detected only a few times. There is no known antigen for this receptor. No base qualities exist here, and no much larger clone lies one base off it. The receptor's source is a human donor in good health. The V and J genes are TRBV27 and TRBJ1-5; 8 central nucleotides agree with TRBD1. The nucleotide sequence is given as TGTGCCAGCAGTCGCACCGGGACAGGAAGAAGCAATCAGCCCCAGCATTTT. Its coded protein is CASSRTGTGRSNQPQHF.